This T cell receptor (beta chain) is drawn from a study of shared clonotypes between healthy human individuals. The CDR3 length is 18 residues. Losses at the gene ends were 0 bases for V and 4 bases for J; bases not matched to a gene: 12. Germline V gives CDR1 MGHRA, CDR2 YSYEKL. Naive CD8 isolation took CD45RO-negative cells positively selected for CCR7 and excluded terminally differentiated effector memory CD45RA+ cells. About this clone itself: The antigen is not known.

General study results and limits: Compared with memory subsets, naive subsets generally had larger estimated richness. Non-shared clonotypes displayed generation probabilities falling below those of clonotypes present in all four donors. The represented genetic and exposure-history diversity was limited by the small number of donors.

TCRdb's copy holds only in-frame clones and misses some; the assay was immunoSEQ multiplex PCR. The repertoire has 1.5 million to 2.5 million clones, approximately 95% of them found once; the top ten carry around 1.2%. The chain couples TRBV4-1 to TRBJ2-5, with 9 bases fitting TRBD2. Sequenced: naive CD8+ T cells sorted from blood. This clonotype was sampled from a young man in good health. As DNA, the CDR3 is TGCGCCAGCAGCCAAGAACCCGTAGCGGGGGAAATGAGAGAGACCCAGTACTTC. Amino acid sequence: CASSQEPVAGEMRETQYF.